What follows describes a single T cell receptor beta chain. The antigen is undetermined. Every subset had its genomic DNA shared out evenly among several immunoSEQ plates. In the original analysis: ImmunoSEQ sequences covered only the junction and lacked quality scores; filtering therefore differed. Method: immunoSEQ multiplex PCR; TCRdb's copy keeps in-frame clones and lacks some. V, J and clone size are taken as reported in that table, and D and trimming were inferred from the DNA itself. The sample shows around 940,000 clones, less than 85% of them seen only once. The CDR3 is 15 residues long. In germline, CDR1 is MNHEY, CDR2 SVGAGI. V lost 6 bases and J 0 bases, leaving 14 bases between the germline ends. The data originate from a study of shared clonotypes between healthy human individuals. Study findings and constraints: Clonotype sharing among the donors was expected to vary with sequencing depth.

This receptor was obtained from a man aged 18 to 30 in good health. Specimen: memory CD4+ T cells sorted from blood. As to subset: CD45RA-negative fraction. V is TRBV6-5 and J is TRBJ1-2; possible D gene TRBD1, 5 bases. CDR3 protein: CASRPGPLTNYGYTF. In DNA form, the CDR3 reads TGTGCCAGCAGGCCGGGACCCCTGACTAACTATGGCTACACCTTC.